The clone carrying this T cell receptor (beta chain) was counted a few times. Its specificity is not known. It was around 10 milliliters of peripheral blood that were drawn from each donor. PBMCs, at least 6.5 million per sample, were isolated. The source of the sample is a study of blood T cells in healthy people across ages. Together with a sample-barcoded 5' primer, a J-beta primer mix was included in a second PCR lasting about 7 to 11 cycles. Each cDNA molecule carried a tag from a template-switch adaptor that contained 12 random nucleotides. TCRdb independently ran MiXCR on the 5' RACE reads; one entry per CDR3 protein. This table holds about 730,000 distinct CDR3 sequences, around 40% found once. Germline values: CDR1 SEHNR, CDR2 FQNEAQ (reference sequence). The CDR3 is made up of 12 amino acids. Trimming left V 5 bases short and J 7 bases short, with 10 bases between. General study findings and limits: Higher diversity and more naive CD4+ cells were features of long-lived donors, compared to aged donors.

The TCR comes from a woman aged 55-69 years in good health. The chain uses TRBV7-9 and TRBJ2-3; D is perhaps TRBD2 (5 bases). The sequenced material came from blood. The DNA of the CDR3 is TGTGCCAGCAGCGAAACTAGTAATACGCAGTATTTT. This sequence encodes CASSETSNTQYF.